These T cell receptor beta chains were read from a single sample in a study of T cell responses to AZD1222 COVID-19 vaccine. Clones were sequenced by immunoSEQ multiplex PCR, and TCRdb holds only the in-frame ones, with some missing. Among approximately 110,000 clones listed, around 90% were seen once. The specimen comprised peripheral blood, sampled on day 0 of MenACWY control vaccination. All receptors come from an adult in good health. Both conserved end residues are trimmed from each CDR3.

TRBJ2-1	TRBV7-8	15	ASSPGTGLPFYNEQF
TRBJ1-6	TRBV11-2	16	ASSLGSGGTVTNSPLH
TRBJ1-1	TRBV6-5	12	ASSRLDRNTEAF
TRBJ1-2	TRBV28	13	ASSLQGIRNYGYT
TRBJ2-7	TRBV6-5	14	ASSSSGGRVSYEQY
TRBJ2-7	TRBV18	14	ASSPSGIRSSYEQY
TRBJ1-1	TRBV19	12	ASSLRRENTEAF
TRBJ1-6	TRBV9	12	ASSAATGGSPLH
TRBJ2-1	TRBV11-3	14	ASSSQPGLAGGEQF
TRBJ2-2	TRBV28	12	ASSGGSLARELF
TRBJ2-1	TRBV4-3	14	ASSQGGQAPYREQF
TRBJ1-1	TRBV6-5	14	ASSYSFDSLNTEAF
TRBJ1-1	TRBV27	13	ASSLMRTANTEAF
TRBJ2-3	TRBV9	13	ASSVQGQGADTQY
TRBJ2-1	TRBV7-9	13	ASSPGTSFLEEQF
TRBJ2-1	TRBV18	16	ASSPGLAGGALFNEQF
TRBJ1-3	TRBV30	9	AWGGGNTIY
TRBJ2-3	TRBV9	11	ASSEGWPDTQY
TRBJ1-1	TRBV19	12	ASRRQGKNTEAF
TRBJ1-2	TRBV2	11	ASSPTDVYGYT
TRBJ2-2	TRBV19	13	ATMIGRANTGELF
TRBJ1-4	TRBV6-5	13	ASSYSRGPGEKLF